This T cell receptor beta chain was sequenced during a study of blood T cells in healthy people across ages (dated by TCRdb to between 2015 and 2016). Looking at the study overall: In model experiments, template switching captured roughly one uniquely barcoded TCR beta cDNA molecule for every two T cells. Donors of different ages were randomly distributed across sequencing lanes to avoid experimental bias. Using deep sequencing normalized with unique cDNA molecular identifiers, the study measured how TCR beta repertoire diversity changes with age. The donors were split into four age groups: young (average approximately 16 years), middle-aged (over 35), aged (more than 60) and long-lived (more than 80). For two donors (one aged 18 to 30 and one aged 80 or older), the study analyzed two additional independent replicas of 1 million unique cDNA reads from the same blood draw. Study-wide conclusions, independent of this receptor: Estimates of total diversity based on one million sequenced T cells were regarded as lower bounds and as underestimates. Compared with the aged group, the long-lived group had more naive CD4+ T cells, fewer expanded clones and increased TCR diversity, suggesting age selection. Donor CMV infection status was unknown, potentially confounding age-related changes in expanded clonotypes. Because profiling used bulk unsorted PBMCs, naive and antigen-experienced compartments could not be compared conclusively. Observed TCR beta diversity per million T cells fell roughly linearly with age, and a significant reduction was already apparent by age roughly 41. The percentage of naive T cells measured by flow cytometry correlated strongly with observed TCR beta diversity.

As for this clonotype: The antigen it binds to is not known. Per-base quality was not reported, and no clone a single base away is much larger than it.

Relative to germline, V is missing 4 bases and J is missing 5 bases, with 4 bases of the junction outside any gene match. CDR1 and CDR2 were assigned from the germline V gene as SGHRS and YFSETQ. The CDR3 has 14 amino acids, counting the end cysteine and phenylalanine. The sequence is cut down to CDR3 DNA, 42 bases in frame from base 1. Receptors were amplified or captured by 5' RACE. The sequencing machine was an Illumina HiSeq 2500. A second PCR of about 7 to 12 cycles was run with a J-beta primer mix and a sample-barcoded 5' primer. Each TCR beta cDNA molecule received a unique molecular identifier from a template-switch 5' adaptor carrying 12 random nucleotides. At least 3 million CDR3-containing paired-end reads were obtained from each sample. All of the RNA was converted into first-strand cDNA using the Mint cDNA synthesis kit, with a TRBC-specific oligonucleotide serving as the primer. After uracil-DNA glycosylase treatment, a first 18-cycle PCR used universal primers M1SS and BC2_uni_R on all cDNA. The paper's data handling went like this. Each sample was normalized by randomly selecting 1 million high-quality reads, each carrying a distinct molecular identifier. Instead of being binned into consensus sequences, reads that shared molecular identifiers were thrown out. MiTCR, with a Q25 quality threshold and the strictest error-elimination algorithm, was used for CDR3 identification, clonotype clustering and error correction. A nonparametric unseen species model using Euler transformation provided a lower-bound estimate of total TCR beta diversity. Through fastp at Q25 and MiXCR, TCRdb rebuilt clones from the public reads, retaining in-frame beta chains. Here each entry gathers all rows of one CDR3 protein and keeps the most common genes and DNA. TCRdb's processing, not the study's, gives the V and J calls here. In this sample the table shows approximately 800,000 distinct CDR3 sequences, about half of which occur a single time. 15% to 20% of the sample belongs to the ten largest clones.

Systemically healthy Caucasian individuals from Russia, 39 in total and aged roughly 6 to 90 years, were included as donors. Each donor gave approximately 9.4 milliliters of peripheral blood, drawn into EDTA-treated Vacutainer tubes. Ficoll-Paque density-gradient centrifugation was used to isolate PBMCs, with at least 6.5 million per sample. Trizol reagent was used to extract total RNA from PBMCs, with at least 6 micrograms per sample. For every donor, flow cytometry on a PBMC aliquot measured the percentage of naive CD45RAhigh/CD27high T cells. This chain joins TRBV5-1 to TRBJ2-1, with 9 central nucleotides matching TRBD2. This clonotype was sampled from a man aged 80 or over in good health. The sequencing sample was made of blood. The DNA reads as follows: TGCGCCAGCAGCGTCATAGCGGGAGACAATGAGCAGTTCTTC. This sequence encodes CASSVIAGDNEQFF. The CDR3 plus the reference TRBV5-1 and TRBJ2-1 genes for the other parts give the full variable domain: KAGVTQTPRYLIKTRGQQVTLSCSPISGHRSVSWYQQTPGQGLQFLFEYFSETQRNKGNFPGRFSGRQFSNSRSEMNVSTLELGDSALYLCASSVIAGDNEQFFGPGTRLTVL.